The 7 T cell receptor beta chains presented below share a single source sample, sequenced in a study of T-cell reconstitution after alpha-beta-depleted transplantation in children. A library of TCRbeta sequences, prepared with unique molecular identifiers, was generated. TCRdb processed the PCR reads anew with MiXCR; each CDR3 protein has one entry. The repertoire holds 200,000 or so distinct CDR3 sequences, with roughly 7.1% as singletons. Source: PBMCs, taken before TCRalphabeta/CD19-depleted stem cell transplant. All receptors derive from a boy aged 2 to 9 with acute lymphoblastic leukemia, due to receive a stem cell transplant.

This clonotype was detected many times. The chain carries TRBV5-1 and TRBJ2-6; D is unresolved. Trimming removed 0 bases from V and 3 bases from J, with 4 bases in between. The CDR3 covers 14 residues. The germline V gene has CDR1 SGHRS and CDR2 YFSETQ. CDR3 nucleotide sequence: TGCGCCAGCAGCTTGGCGCGTGGGGCCAACGTCCTGACTTTC. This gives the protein CASSLARGANVLTF.

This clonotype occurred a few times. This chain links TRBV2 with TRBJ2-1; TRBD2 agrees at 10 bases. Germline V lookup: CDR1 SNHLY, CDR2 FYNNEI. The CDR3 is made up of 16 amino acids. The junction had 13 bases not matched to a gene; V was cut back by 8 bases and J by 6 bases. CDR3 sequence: CASWGHLAGVRNEQFF. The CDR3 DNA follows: TGTGCCAGCTGGGGCCACCTAGCGGGAGTCCGCAATGAGCAGTTCTTC.

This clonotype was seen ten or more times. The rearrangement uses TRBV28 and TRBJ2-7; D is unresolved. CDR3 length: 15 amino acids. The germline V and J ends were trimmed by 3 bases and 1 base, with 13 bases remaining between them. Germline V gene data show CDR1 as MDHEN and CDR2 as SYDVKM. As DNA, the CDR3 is TGTGCCAGCAGTTTTCCTAGGGTCGCTTCCTACGAGCAGTACTTC. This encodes CASSFPRVASYEQYF.

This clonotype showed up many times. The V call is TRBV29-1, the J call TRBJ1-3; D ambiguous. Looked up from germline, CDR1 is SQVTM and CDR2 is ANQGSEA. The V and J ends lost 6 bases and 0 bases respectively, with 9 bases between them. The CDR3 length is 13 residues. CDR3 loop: CSVIGGSGNTIYF. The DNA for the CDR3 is TGCAGCGTCATAGGCGGCTCTGGAAACACCATATATTTT.

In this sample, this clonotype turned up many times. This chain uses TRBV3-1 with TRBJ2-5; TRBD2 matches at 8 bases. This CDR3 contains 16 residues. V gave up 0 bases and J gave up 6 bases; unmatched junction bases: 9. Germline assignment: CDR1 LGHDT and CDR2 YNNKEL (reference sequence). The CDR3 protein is CASSQDPSGPAKTQYF. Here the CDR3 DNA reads TGTGCCAGCAGCCAAGACCCTAGCGGGCCCGCGAAGACCCAGTACTTC.

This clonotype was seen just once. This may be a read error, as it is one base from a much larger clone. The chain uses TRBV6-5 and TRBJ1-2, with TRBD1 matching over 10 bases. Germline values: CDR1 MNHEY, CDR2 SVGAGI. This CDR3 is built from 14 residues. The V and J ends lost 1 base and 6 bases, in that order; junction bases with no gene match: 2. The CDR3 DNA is TGTGCCAGCAGTTACTTCGGGACAGGGGATGGCTACACCTTC. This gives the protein CASSYFGTGDGYTF.

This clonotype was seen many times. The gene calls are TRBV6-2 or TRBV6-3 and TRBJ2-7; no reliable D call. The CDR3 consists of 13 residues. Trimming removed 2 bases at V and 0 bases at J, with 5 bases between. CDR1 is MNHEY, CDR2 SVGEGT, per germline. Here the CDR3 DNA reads TGTGCCAGCAGTTACCAAAGCTCCTACGAGCAGTACTTC. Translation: CASSYQSSYEQYF.